This T cell receptor beta chain is from a study of blood T cell repertoires in COVID-19. Across the study: COVID-19 samples from acute and convalescent phases originated in the United States, Italy and Spain. Sources were T cells, B-cell-depleted T cells, or PBMCs; the material itself was cDNA or gDNA.

In the authors' workflow: Reference gene primer amplification in the assay estimated nucleated cell counts. Clones were sequenced by immunoSEQ multiplex PCR, and TCRdb holds only the in-frame ones, with some missing. That table is the source of V, J and clone size, and D and trimming were worked out from the DNA. The sample contains approximately 86,000 clones, roughly 87% of which appear only once. The V and J ends lost 2 bases and 9 bases respectively, with 15 bases between them. Germline V gene data show CDR1 as SGHRS and CDR2 as YFSETQ. CDR3 size: 15 residues. The clonotype was recovered from a man aged 50-59 years with acute or convalescent COVID-19. The V and J genes are TRBV5-1 and TRBJ1-6; weak D call: TRBD1 (6 bases). Sequences were obtained from peripheral blood. The CDR3, as DNA: TGCGCCAGCAGCTTAATCGGGGGGCAAAGTTCACCCCTCCACTTT. It specifies CASSLIGGQSSPLHF.